This T cell receptor (beta chain) is from a study of shared clonotypes between healthy human individuals. Data came from immunoSEQ multiplex PCR; TCRdb stores just in-frame clones and leaves some out. This sample has about 2 million clones, with about 94% found just once. After removal of 6 bases from V and 6 bases from J, the junction contained 11 bases not matched to a gene. CDR3 length equals 17 residues. CDR1 is SNHLY and CDR2 is FYNNEI in the germline V gene. Naive CD8 cells were CD45RO-negative, positively selected for CCR7, excluding terminally differentiated effector memory CD45RA+ cells. Sequencing was done on a sample of naive CD8+ T cells sorted from blood. The TCR was taken from a man aged 18 to 29 in good health. The rearrangement links TRBV2 to TRBJ2-3; TRBD2 agrees at 14 bases. The CDR3 DNA reads TGTGCCAGCAGCCTCGGGACTAGCGGGGGACTTTGGGATACGCAGTATTTT. This encodes CASSLGTSGGLWDTQYF.